The TCR beta chain under discussion was sequenced for a study of cytomegalovirus exposure and HLA in healthy donors. Whole-study findings and limits: Cytomegalovirus-associated status was assigned to about 150 TCR beta chains.

The PCR contained 60 Vbeta and 13 Jbeta primers. Generated by immunoSEQ multiplex PCR, the TCRdb table keeps only in-frame clones and is missing some. This sample's clone table lists under 250,000 clones. Of note for this clone: Its antigen is still unknown.

The TCR originated in a girl aged 2 to 10 in good health and CMV-seropositive. The sequenced material came from PBMCs.

The CDR3 DNA sequence: TGTGCCAGCAGCTCTGAGTGGGGGCGAGAAAATCAGCCCCAGCATTTT. Translation gives CASSSEWGRENQPQHF. V and J are TRBV5-5 and TRBJ1-5, with D possibly matching TRBD1 (6 bases). V was shortened by 3 bases and J by 4 bases, with 17 bases between the two germline ends. The CDR3 runs to 16 residues. Germline-derived CDR1 and CDR2 are SGHKS and YYEKEE (reference sequence).